The 10 T cell receptor beta chains presented below share a single source sample, sequenced in a study of blood T cell repertoires in COVID-19. Generated by immunoSEQ multiplex PCR, the TCRdb table keeps only in-frame clones and is missing some. The sample lists some 110,000 clones; 60% to 85% were seen once. The sequencing input was peripheral blood. These receptors all come from a man in his sixties or seventies with acute or convalescent COVID-19.

This clone was picked up a small number of times. The chain has TRBV5-4 and TRBJ2-2; D is unresolved. CDR1 SGHNT and CDR2 YYREEE come from the germline V gene (reference sequence). The CDR3 is 13 amino acids. V was pared by 0 bases and J by 6 bases, with 6 bases between. The CDR3 protein is CASSLETAGELFF. The CDR3 region has the DNA TGTGCCAGCAGCTTGGAAACAGCCGGGGAGCTGTTTTTT. Full variable domain (rest looked up from reference TRBV5-4 and TRBJ2-2): ETGVTQSPTHLIKTRGQQVTLRCSSQSGHNTVSWYQQALGQGPQFIFQYYREEENGRGNFPPRFSGLQFPNYSSELNVNALELDDSALYLCASSLETAGELFFGEGSRLTVL.

The CDR3 protein is CASSLTGTDYEQYF. In DNA form, the CDR3 reads TGTGCCAGCAGCCTTACCGGGACAGATTACGAGCAGTACTTC. V gene TRBV5-6 combines with J gene TRBJ2-7, with 7 positions matching TRBD1. The germline CDR1 and CDR2 sequences are SGHDT and YYEEEE. V shed 4 bases and J 4 bases; nucleotides not matched to a gene: 8. This CDR3 comprises 14 residues. The full variable domain, completed using reference TRBV5-6 and TRBJ2-7, is DAGVTQSPTHLIKTRGQQVTLRCSPKSGHDTVSWYQQALGQGPQFIFQYYEEEERQRGNFPDRFSGHQFPNYSSELNVNALLLGDSALYLCASSLTGTDYEQYFGPGTRLTVT.

This sequence joins TRBV5-1 and TRBJ2-1, with 7 bases aligning to TRBD2. Trimming cost V 3 bases and J 7 bases; bases outside gene matches: 10. The V gene's germline CDR1 is SGHRS and CDR2 YFSETQ. The CDR3 has 15 residues. The CDR3 loop is CASSYAERGENEQFF. The CDR3 DNA reads TGCGCCAGCAGCTACGCCGAGCGGGGCGAAAATGAGCAGTTCTTC.

Details on this clone: It may be a read error: a sequence one base away is much more abundant. Other nucleotide sequences from this sample produce the same CDR3. The V and J genes are TRBV5-1 and TRBJ1-1, with no clear D. The CDR3 length is 13 residues. The germline V gene has CDR1 SGHRS and CDR2 YFSETQ. Trimming pared 4 bases from V and 3 bases from J, leaving 10 bases between. Written as DNA, the CDR3 is TGCGCCAGCAGCCTGAAACTGGACACTGAAGCTTTCTTT. It translates to CASSLKLDTEAFF. The full variable domain, with the rest looked up from reference TRBV5-1 and TRBJ1-1, is KAGVTQTPRYLIKTRGQQVTLSCSPISGHRSVSWYQQTPGQGLQFLFEYFSETQRNKGNFPGRFSGRQFSNSRSEMNVSTLELGDSALYLCASSLKLDTEAFFGQGTRLTVV.

The chain couples TRBV4-1 to TRBJ2-5, with no clear D. The length of the CDR3 is 14 residues. CDR1 is MGHRA, CDR2 YSYEKL, per germline. V lost 0 bases, J lost 6 bases, and 11 bases lay in between. The CDR3 is CASSQETGRQTQYF. In DNA form, the CDR3 reads TGCGCCAGCAGCCAAGAGACCGGCAGGCAGACCCAGTACTTC.

The chain couples TRBV11-2 to TRBJ1-1; 7 bases align to TRBD1. J lost 1 base, V lost 1 base, and 3 bases had no gene match. The CDR3 is 15 residues long. Germline V gene lookup returns CDR1 SGHAT and CDR2 FQNNGV. DNA for the CDR3: TGTGCCAGCAGCTTAGCAGGGGGGCAGAACACTGAAGCTTTCTTT. Translating it yields CASSLAGGQNTEAFF.

This clone was observed a few times. This chain links TRBV6-5 with TRBJ1-1, with 7 bases matching TRBD1. Trimming cost V 5 bases and J 4 bases; bases outside gene matches: 7. The CDR3 runs 14 residues. CDR1 and CDR2 (germline): MNHEY, SVGAGI. This CDR3 is CASSHRGGSTEAFF. CDR3 DNA: TGTGCCAGCAGTCACAGGGGAGGAAGCACTGAAGCTTTCTTT.

This clone was counted between two and nine times. The V call is TRBV2, the J call TRBJ2-7; TRBD2 matches 9 bases. This CDR3 is built from 13 residues. V gave up 8 bases and J gave up 3 bases; unmatched junction bases: 5. CDR1 and CDR2 (germline): SNHLY, FYNNEI. DNA of the CDR3: TGTGCCAGCGCCAGGACTAGCGACTACGAGCAGTACTTC. It encodes CASARTSDYEQYF.

This chain joins TRBV5-1 and TRBJ2-7; D is perhaps TRBD2 (5 bases). Germline V gene lookup returns CDR1 SGHRS and CDR2 YFSETQ. The germline V and J ends were trimmed by 3 bases and 5 bases, with 12 bases remaining between them. This CDR3 is 13 amino acids long. The CDR3 DNA is TGCGCCAGCAGCTCCCGGCCCGGGAACGAGCAGTACTTC. This sequence encodes CASSSRPGNEQYF.

This clone appeared a few times. The chain couples TRBV11-3 to TRBJ2-5; perhaps TRBD2 as D (5 bases). Looked up from germline, CDR1 is SGHNT and CDR2 is YENEEA. The CDR3 spans 13 residues. Trimming pared 6 bases from V and 3 bases from J, leaving 11 bases between. The CDR3 reads CASSPGLEETQYF. DNA for the CDR3: TGTGCCAGCAGTCCGGGGTTGGAAGAGACCCAGTACTTC.